These 25 T cell receptor beta chains share one sample of origin, sequenced in a study of blood T cell repertoires in COVID-19. Only in-frame clones appear in the TCRdb table, and some are missing; sequencing was by immunoSEQ multiplex PCR. Among around 60,000 clones listed, 88% were seen once. Specimen: peripheral blood. Receptors were obtained from a man aged 45 to 65 with active COVID-19.

This sequence joins TRBV5-6 and TRBJ1-6; 7 bases are a match to TRBD1. J was trimmed by 4 bases and V by 4 bases; bases with no gene match: 5. Looked up from germline, CDR1 is SGHDT and CDR2 is YYEEEE. The CDR3 extends over 15 amino acids. The CDR3, as DNA: TGTGCCAGCAGCAGGGGGCAGGGGTATAATTCACCCCTCCACTTT. Protein sequence: CASSRGQGYNSPLHF.

V gene TRBV7-2 combines with J gene TRBJ1-1, with D possibly being TRBD1 (6 bases). The CDR3 length is 14 residues. Trimming stripped 1 base from V and 7 bases from J, with 13 bases between. From germline, CDR1 is SGHTA and CDR2 FQGNSA. Here the CDR3 DNA reads TGTGCCAGCAGCTTAGTAAAGGGGGGGGGTGAAGCTTTCTTT. This translates into CASSLVKGGGEAFF.

J is TRBJ1-2 and V is TRBV5-1; TRBD1 might be the D (5 bases). The CDR3 is 15 amino acids. Trimming took off 0 bases at V and 7 bases at J, with 16 bases between the two ends. CDR1 is SGHRS, CDR2 YFSETQ, per germline. This CDR3 reads CASSLADIGAFGYTF. DNA of the CDR3: TGCGCCAGCAGCTTGGCCGACATTGGGGCGTTTGGCTACACCTTC.

The rearrangement links TRBV30 to TRBJ1-6; no clear D gene. Trimming stripped 0 bases from V and 5 bases from J, with 5 bases between. The length of the CDR3 is 13 residues. Germline V gene lookup returns CDR1 GTSNPN and CDR2 SVGIG (reference sequence). CDR3 loop: CAWSVQDNSPLHF. CDR3 DNA: TGTGCCTGGAGTGTACAAGATAATTCACCCCTCCACTTT.

The genes are TRBV7-2 and TRBJ1-1; D not resolved. The germline gives CDR1 SGHTA, CDR2 FQGNSA. The CDR3 covers 17 residues. The germline V and J ends were trimmed by 5 bases and 4 bases, with 23 bases remaining between them. CDR3 sequence (DNA): TGTGCCAGCAGCACCCCCGGGTTTCGGAGGACGTTCACTGAAGCTTTCTTT. This encodes CASSTPGFRRTFTEAFF.

The chain combines TRBV5-1 with TRBJ2-5; 9 bases match TRBD2. V lost 2 bases, J lost 8 bases, and 7 bases stayed unmatched. Germline values: CDR1 SGHRS, CDR2 YFSETQ. CDR3 length: 14 amino acids. CDR3 in amino acids: CASSLDSGGLTQYF. The DNA of the CDR3 is TGCGCCAGCAGCTTAGATAGCGGGGGTCTTACCCAGTACTTC.

The rearrangement uses TRBV5-1 and TRBJ2-3; D perhaps matches TRBD2 (7 bases). The germline V gene has CDR1 SGHRS and CDR2 YFSETQ. The CDR3 is 16 amino acids. Trimming cost V 0 bases and J 3 bases, with 14 bases left between them. CDR3 protein: CASSLGAGRGTDTQYF. The CDR3 DNA reads as TGCGCCAGCAGCTTGGGAGCGGGAAGGGGGACAGATACGCAGTATTTT.

V usage is TRBV4-2 and J usage is TRBJ2-3; D is uncertain. CDR1 LGHNA and CDR2 YNFKEQ come from the germline V gene. Trimming shortened V by 4 bases and J by 0 bases, and 14 bases separated the two germline ends. This CDR3 contains 16 residues. This chain's CDR3 is CASSPLVTPSTDTQYF. As DNA, the CDR3 is TGTGCCAGCAGCCCTTTAGTTACCCCAAGCACAGATACGCAGTATTTT.

The rearrangement uses TRBV19 and TRBJ2-3, with 10 nucleotides matching TRBD1. CDR3 size: 14 residues. Trimming at V came to 8 bases and at J to 2 bases, leaving 4 bases not matched to a gene. Looked up from germline, CDR1 is LNHDA and CDR2 is SQIVND (reference sequence). CDR3 protein: CASRGQGSTDTQYF. The CDR3 DNA reads as TGTGCCAGTCGGGGACAGGGGTCCACAGATACGCAGTATTTT.

This chain uses TRBV10-2 with TRBJ1-5, with 7 bases matching TRBD1. Germline CDR1 reads WSHSY; CDR2 reads SAAADI. The CDR3 totals 13 residues. After removal of 5 bases from V and 7 bases from J, the junction contained 5 bases not matched to a gene. In DNA, the CDR3 is TGCGCCAGCAGTTCCGGACAGGCCCAGCCCCAGCATTTT. Its protein product is CASSSGQAQPQHF.

This clone was seen a handful of times. The chain joins TRBV12-3 or TRBV12-4 to TRBJ2-5, with D unclear. This CDR3 has 12 residues. The V and J ends lost 3 bases and 7 bases respectively, with 9 bases between them. The CDR3 DNA reads as TGTGCCAGCAGTTTTGACATCGGGACCCAGTACTTC. Its protein is CASSFDIGTQYF.

V gene TRBV5-6 combines with J gene TRBJ1-6; 10 bases are shared with TRBD1. Unmatched junction bases numbered 10, after V lost 4 bases and J lost 9 bases. The germline V gene has CDR1 SGHDT and CDR2 YYEEEE. The CDR3 extends over 16 amino acids. The CDR3 loop reads CASSVTTGTGASPLHF. The CDR3 DNA sequence: TGTGCCAGCAGCGTCACAACCGGGACAGGGGCTTCACCCCTCCACTTT.

This sequence joins TRBV3-1 (or the pseudogene TRBV3-2) and TRBJ1-3; 12 bases agree with TRBD1. CDR3 length: 15 amino acids. V gave up 6 bases and J gave up 4 bases; unmatched junction bases: 4. The germline gives CDR1 LGHDT, CDR2 YNNKEL (reference sequence). The CDR3 nucleotides read TGTGCCAGCAGTCCCGGGACAGGGGGCGGAAACACCATATATTTT. The encoded protein is CASSPGTGGGNTIYF.

Here the CDR3 DNA reads TGTGCCAGCAGTTACCTCGCCAGAGGCTCCTACGAGCAGTACTTC. Protein product: CASSYLARGSYEQYF. The V gene is TRBV6-5, the J gene TRBJ2-7; D call uncertain. The germline V gene encodes CDR1 MNHEY and CDR2 SVGAGI. V shed 2 bases and J shed 0 bases, with 11 bases lying between them. CDR3 length: 15 amino acids.

This chain joins TRBV7-6 and TRBJ1-1; D remains ambiguous. There are 16 residues in the CDR3. Looked up from germline, CDR1 is SGHVS and CDR2 is FNYEAQ. V was clipped by 0 bases and J by 0 bases, with 11 bases between them. Here the CDR3 DNA reads TGTGCCAGCAGCTTAGCGTTGGAGGGCTTGAACACTGAAGCTTTCTTT. Its protein product is CASSLALEGLNTEAFF.

The genes are TRBV5-1 and TRBJ2-5; 8 bases match TRBD1. Trimming took 2 bases from V and 5 from J; bases not matched to a gene: 8. Germline CDR1 and CDR2: SGHRS and YFSETQ. The CDR3 contains 15 residues. DNA for the CDR3: TGCGCCAGCAGCTTCGGACAGGGATGGTTGGAGACCCAGTACTTC. Amino acids: CASSFGQGWLETQYF.

This chain joins TRBV6-2 or TRBV6-3 and TRBJ1-3; D is unclear. The CDR3 runs to 12 residues. With 6 bases removed from V and 4 bases from J, the gap between germline ends came to 7 bases. CDR1 is MNHEY, CDR2 SVGEGT, per germline. CDR3 bases: TGTGCCAGCAGCCCTGGCGGAAACACCATATATTTT. Protein product: CASSPGGNTIYF.

The J gene is TRBJ2-1, the V gene TRBV6-2 or TRBV6-3, with TRBD2 matching over 12 bases. Trimming cost V 5 bases and J 2 bases; bases outside gene matches: 10. Germline-derived CDR1 and CDR2 are MNHEY and SVGEGT. The CDR3 loop spans 18 amino acids. CDR3 DNA: TGTGCCAGCAGTGGCCTTCGGGCTAGCGGGGGGGCCTACAATGAGCAGTTCTTC. Translation gives CASSGLRASGGAYNEQFF.

The chain is built from TRBV27 and TRBJ1-4; D is uncertain. This CDR3 is 14 amino acids long. CDR1 and CDR2 (germline): MNHEY, SMNVEV (reference sequence). V lost 5 bases and J 10 bases, leaving 17 bases between the germline ends. The CDR3 DNA reads TGTGCCAGCAGTCCCGGTCAGAGGTTGGGAAAACTGTTTTTT. This codes for CASSPGQRLGKLFF. The full variable domain, in which reference TRBV27 and TRBJ1-4 provide the parts outside the CDR3, is EAQVTQNPRYLITVTGKKLTVTCSQNMNHEYMSWYRQDPGLGLRQIYYSMNVEVTDKGDVPEGYKVSRKEKRNFPLILESPSPNQTSLYFCASSPGQRLGKLFFGSGTQLSVL.

This sequence joins TRBV18 and TRBJ1-5; D is perhaps TRBD1 (5 bases). Germline V gene lookup returns CDR1 KGHSH and CDR2 LQKENI. CDR3 length: 17 residues. Trimming cost V 3 bases and J 2 bases, with 17 bases left between them. CDR3 coding DNA: TGTGCCAGCTCACCCTTTACCTCCTCGGGGGGCAATCAGCCCCAGCATTTT. Protein product: CASSPFTSSGGNQPQHF.

The CDR3 DNA follows: TGCGCCAGCAGCCCACCCCCAGGGGTGAACACTGAAGCTTTCTTT. Its protein product is CASSPPPGVNTEAFF. The chain links TRBV4-1 to TRBJ1-1, with D perhaps TRBD1 (6 bases). The CDR3 runs to 15 residues. V was shortened by 4 bases and J by 0 bases, with 12 bases between the two germline ends. Germline V gene sequence: CDR1 MGHRA, CDR2 YSYEKL.

The chain recombines TRBV5-1 with TRBJ2-1; 10 bases agree with TRBD2. Germline values: CDR1 SGHRS, CDR2 YFSETQ. Trimming took 4 bases from V and 1 from J; bases not matched to a gene: 2. This CDR3 is 15 amino acids long. In DNA form, the CDR3 reads TGCGCCAGCAGCCCTAGCGGGGGATCCTACAATGAGCAGTTCTTC. It yields the protein CASSPSGGSYNEQFF.

The chain employs TRBV27 and TRBJ2-5; D is possibly TRBD2 (5 bases). The CDR3 sequence is 15 residues long. V was shortened by 5 bases and J by 0 bases, with 13 bases between the two germline ends. Per the germline V gene, CDR1 is MNHEY and CDR2 is SMNVEV (reference sequence). The CDR3 is CASSMSGEYQETQYF. DNA for the CDR3: TGTGCCAGCAGTATGTCCGGGGAGTACCAAGAGACCCAGTACTTC.

The chain is built from TRBV5-1 and TRBJ2-7; D not certain. The CDR3 is 12 residues long. Germline V gene data show CDR1 as SGHRS and CDR2 as YFSETQ. V was clipped by 2 bases and J by 6 bases, with 9 bases between them. CDR3 coding DNA: TGCGCCAGCAGCTTCCCCGGCGGCGAGCAGTACTTC. Amino acids: CASSFPGGEQYF.

This clone has a single count. This chain links TRBV5-1 with TRBJ2-3, with 9 bases fitting TRBD1. Germline loops: CDR1 SGHRS, CDR2 YFSETQ. The CDR3 is 15 amino acids. V was clipped by 4 bases and J by 1 base; unmatched bases: 4. The CDR3 loop reads CASSPGQGRTDTQYF. CDR3 sequence (DNA): TGCGCCAGCAGCCCGGGACAGGGCCGCACAGATACGCAGTATTTT.